This TCR beta chain was recorded in a study of early T cells in non-severe SARS-CoV-2 infection. Study-level information: Unpaired chains resulted from sequencing bulk RNA of unsorted whole blood.

In the library, individual cDNA molecules carried attached unique molecular identifiers. TCRdb re-analysed the 5' RACE reads in MiXCR, keeping a single row per CDR3 protein. The sample has more than 50,000 distinct CDR3 sequences, 10% to 15% seen once. General study points: Matches to VDJdb favored anti-spike CD8 responses and missed private and CD4 specificities.

Trimming left V 6 bases short and J 7 bases short, with 10 bases between. The CDR3 extends over 11 amino acids. The V gene's germline CDR1 is SQVTM and CDR2 ANQGSEA. This clonotype was observed a handful of times. What it binds is unknown. The chain joins TRBV29-1 to TRBJ2-1; D possibly corresponds to TRBD2 (5 bases). This TCR was recovered from an adult who was a healthcare worker with PCR-confirmed SARS-CoV-2 infection or an uninfected control (not recorded which). Sequencing used whole blood, obtained at baseline. CDR3 sequence reads: CSVRRRNEQFF. CDR3 coding DNA: TGCAGCGTCCGTAGGAGGAATGAGCAGTTCTTC.